The 31 T cell receptor beta chains in this list originate from one sample, sequenced in a study of identical twins. TCRdb re-analysed the 5' RACE reads in MiXCR, keeping a single row per CDR3 protein. The table lists about 290,000 distinct CDR3 sequences, less than 9.5% of them singletons, with roughly 7% in the top ten. Separately, the same data were catalogued under a study of yellow fever vaccine responses in identical twins.

Sequences were obtained from CD8+ T cells sorted from blood. Receptors originate from a woman aged 18-35 years in good health.

This clonotype was seen many times. The gene calls are TRBV14 and TRBJ2-7, with no clear D. V was pared by 1 base and J by 5 bases, with 6 bases between. Germline V CDR1 and CDR2: SGHDN, FVKESK. The CDR3 is made up of 12 amino acids. CDR3: CASSQVQHEQYF. The CDR3 coding sequence is TGTGCCAGCAGCCAAGTTCAGCACGAGCAGTACTTC.

This clonotype has ten or more counts. The rearrangement joins TRBV6-5 to TRBJ2-7, with 10 bases aligning to TRBD2. V dropped 7 bases and J dropped 5; count of bases not matched to a gene: 2. The CDR3 is 12 amino acids. Germline V gene sequence: CDR1 MNHEY, CDR2 SVGAGI. The CDR3 sequence is CASTTSGNEQYF. The DNA of the CDR3 is TGTGCCAGCACCACTAGCGGGAACGAGCAGTACTTC.

The sample holds a few counts of this clonotype. The genes are TRBV27 and TRBJ1-2, with 9 bases fitting TRBD1. The CDR3 is made up of 17 amino acids. Germline V gene sequence: CDR1 MNHEY, CDR2 SMNVEV (reference sequence). With 7 bases clipped from V and 1 base from J, the junction kept 13 bases outside the gene matches. CDR3 in DNA: TGTGCCAGCACCCCGGGACAGGGAGGAACTCATAACTATGGCTACACCTTC. Its translation: CASTPGQGGTHNYGYTF.

There are many counts of this clonotype. V and J are TRBV20-1 and TRBJ2-7, with D possibly matching TRBD2 (5 bases). Germline CDR1 and CDR2: DFQATT and SNEGSKA (reference sequence). Trimming shortened V by 0 bases and J by 4 bases, and 16 bases separated the two germline ends. This CDR3 has 15 residues. The CDR3 coding sequence is TGCAGTGCTAGAGATTTACACCAGAGCGGATACGAGCAGTACTTC. Encoded protein: CSARDLHQSGYEQYF.

At least ten counts were recorded for this clonotype. The genes are TRBV7-2 and TRBJ2-3, with TRBD1 matching over 9 bases. The CDR3 is made up of 15 amino acids. Germline V gives CDR1 SGHTA, CDR2 FQGNSA. V gave up 3 bases and J gave up 3 bases; unmatched junction bases: 4. The CDR3 coding sequence is TGTGCCAGCAGCTTCGAACAGGGGGCGACAGATACGCAGTATTTT. This gives the protein CASSFEQGATDTQYF.

This rearrangement joins TRBV7-2 to TRBJ2-2; either TRBD1 or TRBD2 may fit D (5 bases each). Trimming removed 5 bases from V and 16 bases from J, with 14 bases in between. The CDR3 totals 11 residues. From germline, CDR1 is SGHTA and CDR2 FQGNSA. CDR3 protein: CASSPGTRWFF. CDR3 coding DNA: TGTGCCAGCAGCCCCGGGACCCGCTGGTTTTTT.

This clonotype was seen a few times. The rearrangement uses TRBV7-8 and TRBJ2-5; tentatively, D is TRBD2 (6 bases). The length of the CDR3 is 17 residues. Germline-derived CDR1 and CDR2 are SGHVS and FQNEAQ. The V gene lost 5 bases and the J gene lost 4 bases, with 23 bases spanning the gap. The CDR3 is CASSRGPGETQGETQYF. CDR3 in DNA: TGTGCCAGCAGCCGGGGCCCGGGAGAGACCCAAGGAGAGACCCAGTACTTC.

The chain is built from TRBV28 and TRBJ2-1; weak D call: TRBD2 (5 bases). V lost 1 base, J lost 0 bases, and 10 bases lay in between. This CDR3 contains 16 residues. The germline CDR1 and CDR2 sequences are MDHEN and SYDVKM. The CDR3 sequence: CASSLSAGSSYNEQFF. The CDR3 DNA sequence: TGTGCCAGCAGTTTATCGGCGGGCAGCTCCTACAATGAGCAGTTCTTC.

Only a few counts were recorded for this clonotype. This chain uses TRBV3-1 with TRBJ2-1; 10 nucleotides agree with TRBD2. CDR1 is LGHDT and CDR2 is YNNKEL in the germline V gene (reference sequence). The CDR3 length is 16 residues. Unmatched junction bases numbered 9, after V lost 4 bases and J lost 6 bases. The CDR3 region is CASSPIVVAGGNEQFF. The DNA of the CDR3 is TGTGCCAGCAGCCCGATCGTGGTAGCGGGAGGCAATGAGCAGTTCTTC.

This chain uses TRBV25-1 with TRBJ2-2; D might be TRBD1 (6 bases). This CDR3 has 15 residues. Per germline, CDR1 MGHDK and CDR2 SYGVNS. Between the trimmed V and J ends, which lost 6 bases and 4 bases, there was a span of 15 bases. The CDR3 nucleotides read TGTGCCAGCAGGCCAGGGGCCTCGTTCACCGGGGAGCTGTTTTTT. Translating gives CASRPGASFTGELFF.

The J gene is TRBJ2-5, the V gene TRBV6-1; 7 positions match TRBD1. With 6 bases clipped from V and 5 bases from J, the junction kept 9 bases outside the gene matches. There are 14 residues in the CDR3. Germline V gene lookup returns CDR1 MNHNS and CDR2 SASEGT. This CDR3 reads CASRQQGPIETQYF. DNA of the CDR3: TGTGCCAGCAGACAACAGGGGCCTATTGAGACCCAGTACTTC.

The V and J genes are TRBV7-9 and TRBJ2-7; possibly TRBD2 for D (7 bases). The CDR3 extends over 14 amino acids. Germline values: CDR1 SEHNR, CDR2 FQNEAQ (reference sequence). The V end was cut by 2 bases, the J end by 7 bases, with 15 bases between. The CDR3 spells CASSLTREGEEQYF. The CDR3 nucleotides are TGTGCCAGCAGCTTAACCAGGGAGGGGGAAGAGCAGTACTTC.

The chain couples TRBV25-1 to TRBJ1-1; D gene unclear. Germline assignment: CDR1 MGHDK and CDR2 SYGVNS. The CDR3 is made up of 14 amino acids. With 2 bases removed from V and 1 base from J, the gap between germline ends came to 8 bases. As DNA, the CDR3 is TGTGCCAGCAGTGAAATTGGGCGGAACACTGAAGCTTTCTTT. Translating it yields CASSEIGRNTEAFF. The full variable domain, completed using reference TRBV25-1 and TRBJ1-1, is EADIYQTPRYLVIGTGKKITLECSQTMGHDKMYWYQQDPGMELHLIHYSYGVNSTEKGDLSSESTVSRIRTEHFPLTLESARPSHTSQYLCASSEIGRNTEAFFGQGTRLTVV.

This clonotype was recorded a few times. The chain employs TRBV7-9 and TRBJ2-3, with a possible D match to TRBD1 (5 bases). V was pared by 3 bases and J by 0 bases, with 10 bases between. The germline gives CDR1 SEHNR, CDR2 FQNEAQ (reference sequence). The CDR3 loop spans 15 amino acids. DNA of the CDR3: TGTGCCAGCAGCTTTCAGGGTATGAGCACAGATACGCAGTATTTT. It specifies CASSFQGMSTDTQYF.

This rearrangement joins TRBV6-1 to TRBJ1-2; no reliable D call. V was cut by 5 bases and J by 1 base, with 11 bases left in between. Germline V gene sequence: CDR1 MNHNS, CDR2 SASEGT. This CDR3 has 14 amino acids. The chain's CDR3 is CASSPRGDNYGYTF. The CDR3 bases are TGTGCCAGCAGTCCCCGTGGCGATAACTATGGCTACACCTTC.

This clonotype has at least ten counts. This sequence joins TRBV2 and TRBJ2-3, with TRBD1 matching 8 bases. The germline V gene encodes CDR1 SNHLY and CDR2 FYNNEI. The CDR3 has 14 amino acids. The V and J ends lost 9 bases and 1 base, in that order; junction bases with no gene match: 6. This CDR3 is CAREDRDGTDTQYF. The CDR3 region has the DNA TGTGCCAGGGAGGACAGGGATGGCACAGATACGCAGTATTTT. Full variable domain (rest looked up from reference TRBV2 and TRBJ2-3): EPEVTQTPSHQVTQMGQEVILRCVPISNHLYFYWYRQILGQKVEFLVSFYNNEISEKSEIFDDQFSVERPDGSNFTLKIRSTKLEDSAMYFCAREDRDGTDTQYFGPGTRLTVL.

This clonotype was counted many times. The chain has TRBV6-1 and TRBJ2-2; no clear D. V dropped 5 bases and J dropped 5 bases, with 9 bases sitting between them. The CDR3 is made up of 13 amino acids. Germline V CDR1 and CDR2: MNHNS, SASEGT. CDR3 nucleotide sequence: TGTGCCAGCAGTCCAACTGAAACCGGGGAGCTGTTTTTT. Residues: CASSPTETGELFF.

The gene calls are TRBV25-1 and TRBJ2-3; D gene ambiguous. This CDR3 is 15 amino acids long. Trimming stripped 1 base from V and 4 bases from J, with 12 bases between. CDR1 is MGHDK and CDR2 is SYGVNS in the germline V gene. CDR3 sequence (DNA): TGTGCCAGCAGTGAATTTACGAGCGTATCAGATACGCAGTATTTT. Protein sequence: CASSEFTSVSDTQYF.

In this sample, this clonotype turned up many times. V is TRBV4-3 and J is TRBJ2-1; D is perhaps TRBD2 (6 bases). V gave up 2 bases and J gave up 13 bases, with 18 bases separating them. In germline, CDR1 is LGHNA, CDR2 YSLEER. The CDR3 has 14 residues. This CDR3 is CASSQILTGVPQFF. CDR3 in DNA: TGCGCCAGCAGCCAAATTCTAACGGGAGTTCCACAGTTCTTC.

This chain connects TRBV20-1 to TRBJ2-2; D uncertain. Germline V gene lookup returns CDR1 DFQATT and CDR2 SNEGSKA (reference sequence). This CDR3 spans 11 amino acids. Between the trimmed V and J ends, which lost 6 bases and 1 base, there was a span of 3 bases. The DNA of the CDR3 is TGCAGTGCCTGGAACACCGGGGAGCTGTTTTTT. Residues: CSAWNTGELFF.

The chain has TRBV7-9 and TRBJ2-5; D remains unclear. The V gene's germline CDR1 is SEHNR and CDR2 FQNEAQ (reference sequence). The CDR3 is 15 amino acids. V shed 5 bases and J shed 1 base, with 14 bases lying between them. This chain's CDR3 is CASSAVDWPQETQYF. The DNA for the CDR3 is TGTGCCAGCAGCGCCGTGGATTGGCCCCAAGAGACCCAGTACTTC.

This clonotype was detected a few times. CDR3 region: CALSQDTSGSYEQYF. DNA of the CDR3: TGCGCTCTCAGCCAAGATACTAGCGGGAGTTACGAGCAGTACTTC. The V and J genes are TRBV4-3 and TRBJ2-7, with 11 bases identical to TRBD2. The germline V gene has CDR1 LGHNA and CDR2 YSLEER. CDR3 length: 15 amino acids.

The rearrangement joins TRBV21-1 to TRBJ2-2; the table gives TRBD1 as D, unverified against the DNA. TRBV21-1 counts as a pseudogene. There are 18 residues in the CDR3. The CDR3 loop reads CASSKEPQGCSITGELFF. The CDR3 bases are TGTGCCAGCAGCAAAGAGCCCCAGGGTTGTTCGATAACCGGGGAGCTGTTTTTT.

This clonotype has just a few counts. CDR3 DNA sequence: TGTGCCTGGAGTGTCAGGGTGGGTTCTGGGGCCAACGTCCTGACTTTC. Amino acid sequence: CAWSVRVGSGANVLTF. This chain uses TRBV30 with TRBJ2-6, with D possibly matching TRBD1 (5 bases). Germline V lookup: CDR1 GTSNPN, CDR2 SVGIG (reference sequence). The V end lost 0 bases, the J end lost 1 base, and 10 bases lay between the germline ends. The CDR3 runs 16 residues.

The sample holds a few counts of this clonotype. The CDR3 DNA reads TGTGCCAGCAGCTTAGGGCAGACCTCAGATACGCAGTATTTT. It encodes CASSLGQTSDTQYF. This chain joins TRBV7-9 and TRBJ2-3; D is ambiguous. The CDR3 consists of 14 residues. V lost 1 base and J lost 4, with 9 bases in between. Germline V CDR1 and CDR2: SEHNR, FQNEAQ (reference sequence).

This chain joins TRBV28 and TRBJ2-1; possible D gene TRBD2, 6 bases. The germline gives CDR1 MDHEN, CDR2 SYDVKM. This CDR3 spans 13 amino acids. The V end was cut by 10 bases, the J end by 4 bases, with 14 bases between. The CDR3 loop is CATLGLLYNEQFF. In nucleotides, the CDR3 is TGTGCCACCCTGGGACTTCTGTACAATGAGCAGTTCTTC.

This clonotype was seen ten or more times. The chain employs TRBV7-3 and TRBJ1-3; D is undetermined. V gave up 5 bases and J gave up 1 base, with 12 bases separating them. Germline values: CDR1 SGHTA, CDR2 FQGTGA. The CDR3 spans 15 residues. Here the CDR3 reads CASSEFGGSGNTIYF. The CDR3 DNA reads TGTGCCAGCAGCGAATTCGGAGGTTCTGGAAACACCATATATTTT. Using reference TRBV7-3 and TRBJ1-3 for the parts outside the CDR3, the full variable domain is GAGVSQTPSNKVTEKGKYVELRCDPISGHTALYWYRQSLGQGPEFLIYFQGTGAADDSGLPNDRFFAVRPEGSVSTLKIQRTERGDSAVYLCASSEFGGSGNTIYFGEGSWLTVV.

V usage is TRBV7-9 and J usage is TRBJ2-3; no definite D call. Trimming cost V 7 bases and J 2 bases, with 16 bases left between them. CDR3 length: 15 residues. Looked up from germline, CDR1 is SEHNR and CDR2 is FQNEAQ (reference sequence). The DNA of the CDR3 is TGTGCCAGCAACCCCCCCCTCGACACCACAGATACGCAGTATTTT. Protein: CASNPPLDTTDTQYF.

This clonotype has only a few counts. This chain links TRBV7-9 with TRBJ2-7; 7 bases line up with TRBD1. J gave up 6 bases and V 5 bases, and 7 bases lay outside the gene matches. There are 13 residues in the CDR3. The germline V gene has CDR1 SEHNR and CDR2 FQNEAQ (reference sequence). CDR3 nucleotide sequence: TGTGCCAGCAGCCCCTCCGGGACAGTCGAGCAGTACTTC. This codes for CASSPSGTVEQYF.

This clonotype came up many times. The chain couples TRBV7-9 to TRBJ2-7, with 9 bases aligning to TRBD1. The trim removed 6 bases at V and 2 bases at J, leaving 5 bases unmatched. This CDR3 is built from 14 residues. Germline loops: CDR1 SEHNR, CDR2 FQNEAQ (reference sequence). CDR3: CASSPRDRAYEQYF. As DNA, the CDR3 is TGTGCCAGCAGTCCGCGGGACAGGGCCTACGAGCAGTACTTC. Variable domain in full (rest from reference TRBV7-9 and TRBJ2-7): DTGVSQNPRHKITKRGQNVTFRCDPISEHNRLYWYRQTLGQGPEFLTYFQNEAQLEKSRLLSDRFSAERPKGSFSTLEIQRTEQGDSAMYLCASSPRDRAYEQYFGPGTRLTVT.

The rearrangement joins TRBV11-3 to TRBJ2-2, with D perhaps TRBD1 (6 bases). Germline loops: CDR1 SGHNT, CDR2 YENEEA. The V and J ends lost 0 bases and 7 bases respectively, with 9 bases between them. The CDR3 has 14 residues. CDR3 coding DNA: TGTGCCAGCAGCTTAGAGCTACAGGGCGGGGAGCTGTTTTTT. The encoded protein is CASSLELQGGELFF.